The entry below describes one TCR beta chain. TCRdb's copy holds only in-frame clones and misses some; the assay was immunoSEQ multiplex PCR. The sample has roughly 17,000 clones, approximately 90% seen once; the top ten hold about 16%. The sample originates from a study of blood T cell repertoires in COVID-19. Looking at the study overall: Both acute and convalescent COVID-19 samples were obtained from the United States, Italy and Spain.

CDR3 length: 17 residues. Trimming cost V 4 bases and J 2 bases, with 18 bases left between them. The source of this sequence is a human donor with active COVID-19. The donor label of this sample is uncertain. The gene calls are TRBV23-1 and TRBJ1-3, with D possibly TRBD1 on 6 matching bases. TRBV23-1 is sorted into the ORF group, with uncertain function. The sequencing sample was made of peripheral blood. This CDR3 is CASSPSGQIEPGNTIYF. Here the CDR3 DNA reads TGCGCCAGCAGTCCCTCGGGACAAATTGAACCTGGAAACACCATATATTTT.